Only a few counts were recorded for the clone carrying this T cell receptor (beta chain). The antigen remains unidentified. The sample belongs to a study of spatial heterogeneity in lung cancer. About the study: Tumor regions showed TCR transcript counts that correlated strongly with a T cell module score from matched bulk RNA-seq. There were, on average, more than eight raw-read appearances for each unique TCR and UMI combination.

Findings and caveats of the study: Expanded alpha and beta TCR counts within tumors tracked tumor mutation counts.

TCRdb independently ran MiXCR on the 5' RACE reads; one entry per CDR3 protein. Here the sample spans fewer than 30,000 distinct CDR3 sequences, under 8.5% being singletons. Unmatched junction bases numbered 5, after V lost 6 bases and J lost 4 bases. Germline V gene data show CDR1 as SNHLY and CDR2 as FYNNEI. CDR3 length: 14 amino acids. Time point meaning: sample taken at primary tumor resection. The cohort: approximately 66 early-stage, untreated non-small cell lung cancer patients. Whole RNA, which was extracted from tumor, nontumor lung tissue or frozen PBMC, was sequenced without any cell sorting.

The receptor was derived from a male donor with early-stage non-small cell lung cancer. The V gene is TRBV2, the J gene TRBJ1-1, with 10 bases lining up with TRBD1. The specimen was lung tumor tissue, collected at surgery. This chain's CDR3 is CASRGTGVGTEAFF. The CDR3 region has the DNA TGTGCCAGCAGGGGGACAGGGGTAGGCACTGAAGCTTTCTTT.